The rows below give T cell receptor beta chains drawn from one sample of a study of T cell repertoires in cytomegalovirus infection. TCRdb analysed the reads with MiXCR anew, one entry per CDR3 protein. Among about 310,000 distinct CDR3 sequences listed, roughly 25% were seen once. No antigen is known for these receptors. The source was cultured PBMCs, collected from culture after CMV antigen stimulation. The receptors were gathered from a human donor in good health (CMV status not recorded). Some clones in this sample may be carry-over from other donors' samples. The CDR3 runs from the conserved cysteine through the conserved F or W. Fields, in order: V gene, D gene, clone size, J gene, CDR3 DNA, CDR3 protein. A D gene is named only where the DNA matches it firmly. Clone size is not always given. Where it is, it says once, few, many or a class for expanded clones.

TRBV6-1	NA	many	TRBJ2-1	TGTGCCAGCACCACGGGACACCTCTACAATGAGCAGTTCTTC	CASTTGHLYNEQFF
TRBV12-3/TRBV12-4	NA	many	TRBJ2-5	TGTGCCAGCCCTCTTCGGGAGTGGGAGACCCAGTACTTC	CASPLREWETQYF
TRBV20-1	TRBD2	few	TRBJ2-3	TGCAGTGCTAGTCTCACTAGCGGGGCCCTAGATACGCAGTATTTT	CSASLTSGALDTQYF
TRBV7-8	NA	many	TRBJ2-7	TGTGCCGTCCGGGCAGATCCTAACGAGCAGTACTTC	CAVRADPNEQYF
TRBV7-9	NA	few	TRBJ2-1	TGTGCCAGCAGCCTGCTACTGGGAGTAGCGGCGACCTACAATGAGCAGTTCTTC	CASSLLLGVAATYNEQFF
TRBV5-4	TRBD2	few	TRBJ2-2	TGTGCCAGCAGCCCTCGGACTAGCGGAAACACCGGGGAGCTGTTTTTT	CASSPRTSGNTGELFF
TRBV7-2	NA	many	TRBJ1-1	TGTGCCAGCAGCTTAGTCCATCTTGCGGCTTTCTTT	CASSLVHLAAFF
TRBV28	TRBD2	NA	TRBJ2-1	TGTGCCAGCAGTGGCGGGACTAGCGGGAGTTTAAATGAGCAGTTCTTC	CASSGGTSGSLNEQFF
TRBV9	NA	NA	TRBJ2-3	TGTGCCAGCAGCGTAGAACAGCGCACAGATACGCAGTATTTT	CASSVEQRTDTQYF
TRBV11-3	NA	NA	TRBJ1-1	TGTGCCAGCAGCCCACGCCCCCCGGACAAACCAGAAGCTTTCTTT	CASSPRPPDKPEAFF
TRBV6-2/TRBV6-3	TRBD1	few	TRBJ2-5	TGTGCCAGCAGTCCCCAGGGACAGGGGAAAGAGACCCAGTACTTC	CASSPQGQGKETQYF
TRBV9	NA	once	TRBJ2-1	TGTGCCAGCAGCGGACAGCGTCTCTACAATGAGCAGTTCTTC	CASSGQRLYNEQFF
TRBV7-8	NA	many	TRBJ1-1	TGTGCCAGCAGGCCTTCAGGGCCGAACACTGAAGCTTTCTTT	CASRPSGPNTEAFF
TRBV12-5	NA	NA	TRBJ1-4	TGTGCTAGTGGTTTGCCCAATTCAGGGGTAGGGGCAACTAATGAAAAACTGTTTTTT	CASGLPNSGVGATNEKLFF
TRBV12-3/TRBV12-4	TRBD1	NA	TRBJ2-4	TGTGCCAGCACGGACAGGGGTTTTAGCATTCAGTACTTC	CASTDRGFSIQYF
TRBV7-2	NA	few	TRBJ2-5	TGTGCCAGCAGCTTAGAGTCGGGAGTCATTCGAGAGACCCAGTACTTC	CASSLESGVIRETQYF
TRBV12-3/TRBV12-4	NA	many	TRBJ2-1	TGTGCCAGCAGCCCCCCGGATCTTGAGGATGAGCAGTTCTTC	CASSPPDLEDEQFF
TRBV7-3	TRBD1	few	TRBJ2-2	TGTGCCAGCAGCTCAATGGGACAGGGGGTAACCGGGGAGCTGTTTTTT	CASSSMGQGVTGELFF
TRBV7-9	NA	few	TRBJ1-4	TGTGCCAGCAGCTTAGACCAGGGCGAAAAACTGTTTTTT	CASSLDQGEKLFF
TRBV15	NA	few	TRBJ2-7	TGTGCCACCAGCAGAGAGGCCGGGGCTCCGGACGAGCAGTACTTC	CATSREAGAPDEQYF
TRBV19	NA	few	TRBJ1-5	TGTGCCAGTAATCTGCAGGGGAATCAGCCCCAGCATTTT	CASNLQGNQPQHF
TRBV10-3	TRBD2	NA	TRBJ2-2	TGTGCCATCAGTGAATTTGCGGGAGGCAACACCGGGGAGCTGTTTTTT	CAISEFAGGNTGELFF
TRBV7-9	NA	NA	TRBJ2-2	TGTGCCAGCAGCTTACCGGCGGTGAGATCCACCGGGGAGCTGTTTTTT	CASSLPAVRSTGELFF
TRBV7-2	NA	many	TRBJ1-4	TGTGCCAGCAGCTTAGCGTGGGATGAAAAACTGTTTTTT	CASSLAWDEKLFF
TRBV7-8	TRBD2	many	TRBJ2-3	TGTGCCAGCGCGCCAACCGGCCCCCGGGGGGCAGATACGCAGTATTTT	CASAPTGPRGADTQYF
TRBV6-1	TRBD2	NA	TRBJ2-5	TGTGCCAGCAGTGAAGAGCTAGCGGGAAGAGAGACCCAGTACTTC	CASSEELAGRETQYF
TRBV5-1	NA	NA	TRBJ2-5	TGCGCCAGCAGCTTGTCGTGGGGATTTAAAGAGACCCAGTACTTC	CASSLSWGFKETQYF
TRBV7-2	NA	many	TRBJ1-5	TGTGCCAGCAGTGTTACAGGGAACACCAATCAGCCCCAGCATTTT	CASSVTGNTNQPQHF
TRBV4-1	NA	few	TRBJ2-5	TGCGCCAGCAGCCAAGCTTTTCAAGAGACCCAGTACTTC	CASSQAFQETQYF
TRBV12-3/TRBV12-4	NA	few	TRBJ2-3	TGTGCCAGCAGTCGGGGGGTCAGGACAGGGGATACGCAGTATTTT	CASSRGVRTGDTQYF
TRBV6-1	NA	many	TRBJ1-1	TGTGCCAGCTTAGTAGCTTTCTTT	CASLVAFF
TRBV20-1	NA	NA	TRBJ2-3	TGCAGTGCTAGAGTGGGCGGGTACACAGATACGCAGTATTTT	CSARVGGYTDTQYF
TRBV20-1	TRBD2	NA	TRBJ2-7	TGCAGTGCTAGACAAACTCCAGGGACTAGTGTTATCGAGCAGTACTTC	CSARQTPGTSVIEQYF
TRBV11-3	NA	many	TRBJ1-1	TGTGCCAGCAGCAGTATGGGGGTTACCACTGAAGCTTTCTTT	CASSSMGVTTEAFF
TRBV7-2	NA	many	TRBJ2-1	TGTGCCAGCAGCTTTGGGCGGACAACCACCAACAATGAGCAGTTCTTC	CASSFGRTTTNNEQFF
TRBV20-1	NA	NA	TRBJ2-3	TGCAGTGCTCCCCCGTCTCATACAGATACGCAGTATTTT	CSAPPSHTDTQYF
TRBV7-3	TRBD2	many	TRBJ2-3	TGTGCCAGCAGCTACCTAGCGGGAGGGCTGTCGGATACGCAGTATTTT	CASSYLAGGLSDTQYF
TRBV6-6	TRBD1	few	TRBJ1-1	TGTGCCAGCAGGGACAGGGGGAGACTAAACACTGAAGCTTTCTTT	CASRDRGRLNTEAFF
TRBV7-6	NA	NA	TRBJ2-5	TGTGCCAGCAGCATGGGGGAGTACCAAGAGACCCAGTACTTC	CASSMGEYQETQYF
TRBV29-1	NA	NA	TRBJ2-3	TGCAGCGTTTTAGGCGGGAGCACAGATACGCAGTATTTT	CSVLGGSTDTQYF
TRBV20-1	TRBD2	NA	TRBJ2-3	TGCAGTGCTATGGCCGGACTAGCGGGAACAGATACGCAGTATTTT	CSAMAGLAGTDTQYF
TRBV6-5	TRBD2	NA	TRBJ2-7	TGTGCCAGCAGTTACTCGGGGGAGGGCCCCAACGAGCAGTACTTC	CASSYSGEGPNEQYF
TRBV7-6	NA	NA	TRBJ1-1	TGTGCCAGCAGCTCAGGGGTCACTGAAGCTTTCTTT	CASSSGVTEAFF
TRBV7-2	NA	many	TRBJ1-3	TGTGCCAGCAGCTTAGGGCAGGGAGGCACCATATATTTT	CASSLGQGGTIYF
TRBV10-2	TRBD2	NA	TRBJ2-3	TGCGCCAGCAGACTAGCGGGAGTAGATACGCAGTATTTT	CASRLAGVDTQYF
TRBV20-1	TRBD2	many	TRBJ2-1	TGCAGTGCTAGAGCTATAACTAGCGGGAGGGGGGATGAGCAGTTCTTC	CSARAITSGRGDEQFF
TRBV4-1	TRBD2	NA	TRBJ2-3	TGCGCCAGCAGCCAAGGGTGGAACCAGCGGGAGTTTCTTCCAGATACGCAGTATTTT	CASSQGWNQREFLPDTQYF
TRBV7-8	NA	few	TRBJ2-3	TGTGCCAGCAGCTTAGTGGGCCGGAAAAGGACAGATACGCAGTATTTT	CASSLVGRKRTDTQYF
TRBV4-3	TRBD2	NA	TRBJ2-1	TGCGCCAGCAGCCAGGGTAGCGGGAGCTGGGAGCAGTTCTTC	CASSQGSGSWEQFF